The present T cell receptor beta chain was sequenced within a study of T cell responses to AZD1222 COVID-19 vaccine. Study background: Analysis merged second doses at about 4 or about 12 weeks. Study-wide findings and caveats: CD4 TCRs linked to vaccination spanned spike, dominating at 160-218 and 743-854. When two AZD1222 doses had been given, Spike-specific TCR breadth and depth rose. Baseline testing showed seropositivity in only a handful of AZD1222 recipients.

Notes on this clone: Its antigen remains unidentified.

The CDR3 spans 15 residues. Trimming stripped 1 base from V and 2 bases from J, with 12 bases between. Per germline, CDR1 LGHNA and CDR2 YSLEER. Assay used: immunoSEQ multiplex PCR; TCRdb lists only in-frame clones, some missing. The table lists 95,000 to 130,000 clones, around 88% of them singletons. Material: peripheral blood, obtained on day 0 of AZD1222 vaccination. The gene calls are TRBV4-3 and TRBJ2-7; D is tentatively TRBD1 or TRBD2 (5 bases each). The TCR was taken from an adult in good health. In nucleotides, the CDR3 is TGCGCCAGCAGCCAAGCCGAGGGGCTAACCTACGAGCAGTACTTC. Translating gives CASSQAEGLTYEQYF.